This TCR beta chain stems from a study of spatial heterogeneity in lung cancer. Study as a whole: Alpha-chain sequences were consistently detected in smaller numbers than beta-chain sequences. Matched bulk RNA-seq gave a T cell module score that correlated strongly with tumor-region TCR transcript counts. Averaged across combinations, each unique TCR and UMI pairing appeared more than ten times in raw reads, which were uncorrected. The study, taken as a whole, reports: Counts that tracked tumor mutation counts were those of expanded intratumoral alpha and beta TCRs.

TCRdb processed the 5' RACE reads anew with MiXCR; each CDR3 protein has one entry. The sample comprises fewer than 4,000 distinct CDR3 sequences, 8% to 10% of which are singletons, and 37% rests with the top ten. This clonotype is medium-sized by share. The antigen remains undetermined. The sample's time point: sample taken at primary tumor resection. Samples were donated by 72 untreated early-stage non-small cell lung cancer patients. Per germline, CDR1 MNHNS and CDR2 SASEGT. V lost 2 bases and J 5 bases, leaving 14 bases between the germline ends. This CDR3 contains 15 residues. This clonotype was obtained from a male donor with early-stage non-small cell lung cancer. The gene calls are TRBV6-1 and TRBJ2-3, with D tentatively TRBD1 (5 bases). The specimen comprised lung tumor tissue, sampled at surgery. The CDR3 region is CASSEILGRGDTQYF. The CDR3 DNA is TGTGCCAGCAGTGAAATCCTGGGAAGGGGAGATACGCAGTATTTT.